A selection of T cell receptor beta chains follows, all from one sample in a study of T cell responses to AZD1222 COVID-19 vaccine. Only in-frame clones appear in the TCRdb table, and some are missing; sequencing was by immunoSEQ multiplex PCR. Among around 120,000 clones listed, roughly 90% were seen once. The sequencing used peripheral blood, collected on day 0 of AZD1222 vaccination. The receptors originated from an adult in good health. Both conserved end residues are part of each CDR3. The order of the fields is J gene, clone size, V gene, D gene, CDR3 protein, CDR3 DNA. D genes are given only for firm matches. Rows give clone size only sometimes, using once, few, many, or a class for an expanded clone.

TRBJ2-3,.,TRBV3-1/TRBV3-2,.,CASSQTRKDTQYF,TGTGCCAGCAGCCAAACCAGGAAGGATACGCAGTATTTT
TRBJ2-6,.,TRBV7-8,.,CASSLGVGDSGANVLTF,TGTGCCAGCAGCCTCGGGGTAGGCGATTCTGGGGCCAACGTCCTGACTTTC
TRBJ1-1,.,TRBV6-5,.,CASTATGTTEAFF,TGTGCCAGCACCGCCACAGGGACCACTGAAGCTTTCTTT
TRBJ1-1,.,TRBV28,.,CAAIGGGQNTEAFF,TGTGCCGCTATAGGCGGGGGACAGAACACTGAAGCTTTCTTT
TRBJ1-2,.,TRBV5-4,TRBD1,CASSLWDSLNYGYTF,TGTGCCAGCAGCTTGTGGGACAGCCTGAACTATGGCTACACCTTC
TRBJ1-1,.,TRBV28,.,CASTLGGGEAFF,TGTGCCAGCACCCTCGGTGGAGGGGAAGCTTTCTTT
TRBJ1-6,once,TRBV7-2,TRBD1,CASSSQGQGTSPLHF,TGTGCCAGCAGCTCCCAGGGACAGGGAACGTCACCCCTCCACTTT
TRBJ1-6,.,TRBV7-9,TRBD1,CASSSGQGVSSPLHF,TGTGCCAGCAGCTCGGGACAGGGAGTTTCTTCACCCCTCCACTTT
TRBJ1-2,.,TRBV27,.,CASSSDSVSYGYTF,TGTGCCAGCAGCTCGGACAGTGTCAGCTATGGCTACACCTTC
TRBJ2-7,.,TRBV6-2/TRBV6-3,.,CASSRLMTGEGEQYF,TGTGCCAGCAGTCGCCTTATGACAGGGGAGGGCGAGCAGTACTTC
TRBJ1-3,.,TRBV19,TRBD1,CASSMLGQGPFSGNTIYF,TGTGCCAGTAGTATGCTTGGACAGGGCCCGTTCTCTGGAAACACCATATATTTT
TRBJ1-1,.,TRBV27,.,CASSSGSPIEAFF,TGTGCCAGCAGTTCGGGCTCCCCGATTGAAGCTTTCTTT
TRBJ2-3,.,TRBV4-1,.,CASSQGADYAGSDTQYF,TGCGCCAGCAGCCAAGGGGCCGACTACGCGGGATCAGATACGCAGTATTTT
TRBJ2-5,.,TRBV28,.,CASSSGETQYF,TGTGCCAGCAGTTCTGGGGAGACCCAGTACTTC
TRBJ1-4,once,TRBV28,.,CASSPPGGFNEKLFF,TGTGCCAGCAGTCCCCCGGGAGGATTCAATGAAAAACTGTTTTTT
TRBJ1-1,.,TRBV5-1,.,CASSLGAGRAEAFF,TGCGCCAGCAGCTTGGGTGCAGGGAGGGCTGAAGCTTTCTTT
TRBJ1-1,.,TRBV6-2/TRBV6-3,.,CASSSPGSTEAFF,TGTGCCAGCAGTTCGCCAGGGAGCACTGAAGCTTTCTTT
TRBJ1-1,.,TRBV19,.,CASSIWGATEAFF,TGTGCCAGTAGTATTTGGGGGGCAACTGAAGCTTTCTTT
TRBJ1-3,.,TRBV4-3,.,CASSRYPGVSGNTIYF,TGCGCCAGCAGCCGATACCCTGGGGTTTCTGGAAACACCATATATTTT
TRBJ1-6,.,TRBV28,TRBD1,CASSLYRGRIMDSPLHF,TGTGCCAGCAGTTTGTACAGGGGCCGGATAATGGATTCACCCCTCCACTTT
TRBJ1-1,once,TRBV4-1,TRBD1,CASSQAGQGLGSEAFF,TGCGCCAGCAGCCAAGCGGGACAGGGGCTGGGGTCTGAAGCTTTCTTT
TRBJ2-1,.,TRBV3-1/TRBV3-2,.,CASSQGSDSSYNEQFF,TGTGCCAGCAGCCAAGGTTCAGATAGCTCCTACAATGAGCAGTTCTTC
TRBJ1-5,.,TRBV7-6,.,CASSLVGGNQPQHF,TGTGCCAGCAGCTTAGTAGGGGGCAATCAGCCCCAGCATTTT
TRBJ1-1,.,TRBV9,.,CASSGDSGQLNTEAFF,TGTGCCAGCAGCGGGGACTCTGGACAGTTGAACACTGAAGCTTTCTTT
TRBJ1-1,.,TRBV19,.,CASSIIAAAGTEAFF,TGTGCCAGTAGTATTATTGCGGCCGCGGGCACTGAAGCTTTCTTT
TRBJ2-7,.,TRBV5-1,.,CASSWRGYEQYF,TGCGCCAGCAGCTGGAGGGGCTACGAGCAGTACTTC
TRBJ1-4,once,TRBV6-5,.,CASSYVEAPEKLFF,TGTGCCAGCAGTTACGTGGAGGCCCCGGAAAAACTGTTTTTT
TRBJ1-4,.,TRBV24-1,.,CATSDARTTNEKLFF,TGTGCCACCAGTGACGCGAGGACAACTAATGAAAAACTGTTTTTT
TRBJ2-3,.,TRBV6-5,.,CASSSYFGVDTQYF,TGTGCCAGCAGTTCCTATTTTGGGGTGGATACGCAGTATTTT
TRBJ2-1,.,TRBV25-1,.,CASGNNEQFF,TGTGCCAGCGGCAATAATGAGCAGTTCTTC
TRBJ1-2,.,TRBV7-2,TRBD1,CASSLRSPGGYGYTF,TGTGCCAGCAGCTTAAGGTCCCCAGGGGGCTATGGCTACACCTTC
TRBJ2-7,.,TRBV20-1,.,CSARGRDYYF,TGCAGTGCTAGAGGCAGGGATTACTACTTC